This TCR beta chain emerged from a study of T-cell memory formation after mild COVID-19. Study outcomes and limitations: There were some responding clones in pre-infection memory, which suggested that cross-reactive memory had joined.

Trimming took 5 bases from V and 6 from J, leaving 18 bases between them. This CDR3 spans 14 amino acids. Germline loops: CDR1 SGHDT, CDR2 YYEEEE. In this sample, this clonotype turned up a few times. The antigen remains unidentified. The TCR alpha and TCR beta cDNA libraries, bearing sample barcodes and UMIs, were generated by 5'RACE using constant-segment primers. In TCRdb, the 5' RACE reads were re-called with MiXCR into one record per CDR3 protein. The sample holds about 320,000 distinct CDR3 sequences, roughly an eighth seen once. This sequence joins TRBV5-6 and TRBJ2-7, with D possibly being TRBD1 (6 bases). The source of this sequence is a man aged 18 to 35 who had mild COVID-19 (a few samples of this study predate the infection). Cell type and time point are not known. Sequenced input: PBMCs or a T cell subset sorted from them (not recorded which). CDR3 region: CASSPGQSPSEQYF. CDR3 sequence (DNA): TGTGCCAGCAGTCCGGGACAATCCCCCTCCGAGCAGTACTTC.